Below, 17 T cell receptor beta chains from the same sample are listed, as sequenced in a study of Ad26.COV2.S vaccination and SARS-CoV-2 variants. As for treatment: around 19 received Ad26.COV2.S at low or high dose, single or two shots; several received placebo; per-sample allocation not given. Samples were taken on day 63 after the first vaccine or placebo injection. Clones were sequenced by immunoSEQ multiplex PCR, and TCRdb holds only the in-frame ones, with some missing. The profile shows around 340,000 clones, approximately 86% of them singletons. Specimen: peripheral blood, collected in a trial of Ad26.COV2.S vaccine versus placebo. The source is a person aged 18-60 years who received the Ad26.COV2.S COVID-19 vaccine or a placebo.

This chain joins TRBV6-5 and TRBJ1-1, with D possibly matching TRBD1 (6 bases). CDR1 is MNHEY, CDR2 SVGAGI, per germline. Deletions cut 5 bases from V and 3 bases from J, with 16 bases between. The CDR3 length is 15 residues. The CDR3 DNA reads as TGTGCCAGCAGTCCCCTCGGGGGGCTGGACACTGAAGCTTTCTTT. Protein: CASSPLGGLDTEAFF.

The chain uses TRBV4-1 and TRBJ2-1; D call uncertain. Trimming cost V 4 bases and J 2 bases, with 15 bases left between them. Germline-derived CDR1 and CDR2 are MGHRA and YSYEKL. This CDR3 spans 16 amino acids. CDR3 DNA sequence: TGCGCCAGCAGCCCCCGTGATTGGGTACCCTACAATGAGCAGTTCTTC. Protein: CASSPRDWVPYNEQFF.

This CDR3 reads CASSELLNSPLHF. The DNA of the CDR3 is TGTGCCAGCAGTGAACTGCTTAATTCACCCCTCCACTTT. The chain recombines TRBV6-4 with TRBJ1-6, with D hard to call. Per germline, CDR1 MRHNA and CDR2 SNTAGT. V gave up 3 bases and J gave up 6 bases, with 6 bases separating them. The CDR3 loop spans 13 amino acids.

The V call is TRBV7-2, the J call TRBJ2-3; D ambiguous. With 1 base removed from V and 1 base from J, the gap between germline ends came to 3 bases. The CDR3 has 13 amino acids. CDR1 SGHTA and CDR2 FQGNSA come from the germline V gene. For the CDR3, the DNA is TGTGCCAGCAGCTTAGACCGCACAGATACGCAGTATTTT. It translates to CASSLDRTDTQYF.

This chain uses TRBV6-6 with TRBJ2-3, with TRBD2 matching over 11 bases. Per germline, CDR1 MNHNY and CDR2 SVGAGI (reference sequence). This CDR3 comprises 16 residues. Trimming at V came to 0 bases and at J to 3 bases, leaving 2 bases not matched to a gene. The chain's CDR3 is CASSYSPSGGTDTQYF. CDR3 sequence (DNA): TGTGCCAGCAGTTACTCGCCTAGCGGGGGGACAGATACGCAGTATTTT.

This chain joins TRBV7-2 and TRBJ2-3; D call uncertain. V was clipped by 1 base and J by 2 bases, with 13 bases between them. The CDR3 extends over 16 amino acids. Germline CDR1 reads SGHTA; CDR2 reads FQGNSA. The CDR3 is CASSLVVGRPTDTQYF. The CDR3 region has the DNA TGTGCCAGCAGCTTAGTAGTGGGTCGGCCCACAGATACGCAGTATTTT.

The gene calls are TRBV5-1 and TRBJ2-1; possible D gene TRBD1, 6 bases. CDR3 size: 15 residues. V lost 4 bases and J 1 base, leaving 12 bases between the germline ends. Germline V gene data show CDR1 as SGHRS and CDR2 as YFSETQ. DNA of the CDR3: TGCGCCAGCAGCACAGGGCTTGGTTCCTACAATGAGCAGTTCTTC. This translates into CASSTGLGSYNEQFF.

The genes are TRBV9 and TRBJ1-1; D is perhaps TRBD1 (6 bases). Trimming left V 3 bases short and J 0 bases short, with 12 bases between. Germline values: CDR1 SGDLS, CDR2 YYNGEE. This CDR3 contains 15 residues. DNA for the CDR3: TGTGCCAGCAGCGCAGCCGGGGGCATGAACACTGAAGCTTTCTTT. Residues: CASSAAGGMNTEAFF.

This sequence joins TRBV4-1 and TRBJ1-3; D gene unclear. CDR1 is MGHRA, CDR2 YSYEKL, per germline. The CDR3 runs 16 residues. V shed 4 bases and J shed 0 bases, with 13 bases lying between them. CDR3 in DNA: TGCGCCAGCAGCCGAACCGTCCTACCCTCTGGAAACACCATATATTTT. It translates to CASSRTVLPSGNTIYF.

The chain links TRBV19 to TRBJ2-3; 9 bases match TRBD2. CDR3 length: 15 amino acids. The junction had 5 bases not matched to a gene; V was cut back by 5 bases and J by 2 bases. Germline loops: CDR1 LNHDA, CDR2 SQIVND (reference sequence). CDR3 loop: CASSVSGGSTDTQYF. Written as DNA, the CDR3 is TGTGCCAGTAGTGTCAGCGGGGGGTCCACAGATACGCAGTATTTT.

The rearrangement links TRBV7-6 to TRBJ2-7; D not certain. The CDR3 is 11 residues long. Trimming left V 6 bases short and J 2 bases short, with 5 bases between. Germline CDR1 reads SGHVS; CDR2 reads FNYEAQ. This CDR3 reads CASSSTYEQYF. The CDR3 DNA reads as TGTGCCAGCAGTTCCACCTACGAGCAGTACTTC.

The genes are TRBV7-9 and TRBJ2-4; 8 nucleotides line up with TRBD1. This CDR3 spans 14 amino acids. Looked up from germline, CDR1 is SEHNR and CDR2 is FQNEAQ (reference sequence). V lost 8 bases and J lost 6; bases outside the gene matches: 9. The CDR3 DNA is TGTGCCAGCTCGGGACAGGCTACCTCAAACATTCAGTACTTC. Protein sequence: CASSGQATSNIQYF.

The chain carries TRBV9 and TRBJ2-1; 10 bases match TRBD2. Germline values: CDR1 SGDLS, CDR2 YYNGEE. J lost 10 bases, V lost 5 bases, and 12 bases had no gene match. The CDR3 extends over 15 amino acids. The CDR3 bases are TGTGCCAGCAGTCCTCAGGAGGGACTAGCGACCGAGCAGTTCTTC. Residues: CASSPQEGLATEQFF.

The chain employs TRBV6-5 and TRBJ2-1; D tentatively reads TRBD1 or TRBD2 (6 bases each). V was pared by 2 bases and J by 5 bases, with 13 bases between. CDR1 and CDR2 from the germline V gene are MNHEY and SVGAGI. The CDR3 is made up of 15 amino acids. The CDR3 spells CASSYRGRGDNEQFF. In DNA form, the CDR3 reads TGTGCCAGCAGTTACAGGGGAAGGGGGGACAATGAGCAGTTCTTC.

This sequence joins TRBV19 and TRBJ1-1; TRBD1 might be the D (5 bases). Germline V lookup: CDR1 LNHDA, CDR2 SQIVND (reference sequence). The CDR3 contains 11 residues. V lost 7 bases and J lost 8, with 11 bases in between. In DNA, the CDR3 is TGTGCCAGTAAGTCAGGGAAAGAAGCTTTCTTT. Translated, it gives CASKSGKEAFF.

The genes are TRBV4-1 and TRBJ2-7; D is uncertain. V lost 1 base and J 2 bases, leaving 6 bases between the germline ends. The germline CDR1 and CDR2 sequences are MGHRA and YSYEKL. The CDR3 consists of 13 residues. The CDR3 coding sequence is TGCGCCAGCAGCCAAGGCAACACCTACGAGCAGTACTTC. It codes for CASSQGNTYEQYF.

This clone was observed a single time. The V and J genes are TRBV7-2 and TRBJ1-6; D may be TRBD1 (6 bases). With 9 bases removed from V and 5 bases from J, the gap between germline ends came to 11 bases. CDR1 SGHTA and CDR2 FQGNSA come from the germline V gene. CDR3 length equals 13 residues. The CDR3 DNA reads TGTGCCAGTAAAACAGGGAATAATTCACCCCTCCACTTT. It translates to CASKTGNNSPLHF.